This T cell receptor beta chain was captured by sequencing in a study of T-cell memory formation after mild COVID-19. Study at large: Across donors, TCR clusters were largely donor specific. The study's findings and limits: Clones which contracted sat mainly in CM and EM if CD4+, and in EMRA if CD8+. Clones that shrank (day 15 to 85) were balanced CD4/CD8, whereas later expanders leaned CD4+.

V was clipped by 2 bases and J by 4 bases; unmatched bases: 7. Germline values: CDR1 MNHEY, CDR2 SVGAGI. The CDR3 contains 17 residues. This clonotype was recorded at least ten times. Its antigen is unknown. TCRdb processed the 5' RACE reads anew with MiXCR; each CDR3 protein has one entry. Among roughly 510,000 distinct CDR3 sequences, 15% to 20% were seen once, and the ten largest hold roughly 8%. The clonotype was recovered from an adult woman who had mild COVID-19 (a few samples of this study predate the infection). Cell type and time point are not known. Material for sequencing was PBMCs or a T cell subset sorted from them (not recorded which). V and J are TRBV6-5 and TRBJ1-6; 8 bases match TRBD1. CDR3 in DNA: TGTGCCAGCAGTTACCAGCAGGGGGCCACGTATAATTCACCCCTCCACTTT. It is translated as CASSYQQGATYNSPLHF.